This T cell receptor beta chain came from a study of blood T cell repertoires in COVID-19. For the study at large: Some COVID-19 samples were acute and others convalescent; all came from the United States, Italy and Spain. T cells, B-cell-depleted T cells, or PBMCs supplied cDNA or gDNA.

V lost 1 base, J lost 7 bases, and 10 bases lay in between. The V gene's germline CDR1 is SEHNR and CDR2 FQNEAQ (reference sequence). There are 13 residues in the CDR3. Original processing notes: Amplifying reference gene primers gave estimates of nucleated cell counts. Produced via immunoSEQ multiplex PCR; TCRdb's table is partial and in-frame only. Clone size and V and J calls were adopted from that table, with D and trimming inferred from the DNA. The data hold about 110,000 clones, with around 83% observed a single time. This chain uses TRBV7-9 with TRBJ2-5, with a weak D call TRBD2 (5 bases). The sequencing input was peripheral blood. This clonotype was obtained from a woman in her 70s with acute or convalescent COVID-19. The CDR3 protein is CASSLGLLVTQYF. The CDR3 DNA is TGTGCCAGCAGCTTAGGTCTACTAGTGACCCAGTACTTC.